This T cell receptor (beta chain) is from a study of cytomegalovirus exposure and HLA in healthy donors. This PCR relied on a set of 60 Vbeta primers and 13 Jbeta primers. The method was immunoSEQ multiplex PCR; TCRdb's version includes in-frame clones alone and lacks a portion of them. This table holds 85,000 to 95,000 clones, 60% to 70% found once. The CDR3 runs 13 residues. V was clipped by 0 bases and J by 10 bases, with 11 bases between them. Germline V lookup: CDR1 SGHRS, CDR2 YFSETQ. This sequence joins TRBV5-1 and TRBJ2-1; no firm D call. The sequence was collected from a woman aged 25 to 39 in good health and CMV-seronegative. The sequenced sample consisted of PBMCs. CDR3 nucleotide sequence: TGCGCCAGCAGCTTGGACAGTTCTGAAGAGCAGTTCTTC. It translates to CASSLDSSEEQFF.